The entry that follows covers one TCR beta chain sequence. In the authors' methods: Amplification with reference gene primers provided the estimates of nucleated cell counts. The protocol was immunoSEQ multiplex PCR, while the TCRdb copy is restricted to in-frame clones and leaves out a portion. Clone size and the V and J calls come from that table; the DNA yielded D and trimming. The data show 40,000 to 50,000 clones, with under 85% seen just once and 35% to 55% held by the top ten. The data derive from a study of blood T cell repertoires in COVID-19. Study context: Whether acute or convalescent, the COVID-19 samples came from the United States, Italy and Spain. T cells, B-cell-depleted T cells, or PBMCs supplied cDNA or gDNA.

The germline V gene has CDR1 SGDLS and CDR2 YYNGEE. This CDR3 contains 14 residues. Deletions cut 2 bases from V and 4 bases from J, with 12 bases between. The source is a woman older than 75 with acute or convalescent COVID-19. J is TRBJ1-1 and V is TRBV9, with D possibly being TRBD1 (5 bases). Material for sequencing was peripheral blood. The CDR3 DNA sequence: TGTGCCAGCAGCGTGGGGCTTCAAAGCACTGAAGCTTTCTTT. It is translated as CASSVGLQSTEAFF. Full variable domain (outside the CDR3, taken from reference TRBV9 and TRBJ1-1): DSGVTQTPKHLITATGQRVTLRCSPRSGDLSVYWYQQSLDQGLQFLIQYYNGEERAKGNILERFSAQQFPDLHSELNLSSLELGDSALYFCASSVGLQSTEAFFGQGTRLTVV.